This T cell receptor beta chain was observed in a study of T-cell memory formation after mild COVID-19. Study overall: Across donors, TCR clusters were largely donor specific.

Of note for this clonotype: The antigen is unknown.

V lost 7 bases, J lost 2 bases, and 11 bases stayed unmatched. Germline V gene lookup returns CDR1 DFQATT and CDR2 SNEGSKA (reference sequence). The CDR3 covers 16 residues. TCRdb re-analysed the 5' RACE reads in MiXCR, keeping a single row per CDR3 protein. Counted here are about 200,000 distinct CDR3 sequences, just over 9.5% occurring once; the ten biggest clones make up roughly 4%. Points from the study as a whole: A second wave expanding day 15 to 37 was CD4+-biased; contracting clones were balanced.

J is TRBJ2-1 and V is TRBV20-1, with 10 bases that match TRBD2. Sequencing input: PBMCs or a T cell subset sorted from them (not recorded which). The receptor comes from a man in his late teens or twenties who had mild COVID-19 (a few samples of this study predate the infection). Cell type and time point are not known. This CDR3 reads CSVPNIAGGAYNEQFF. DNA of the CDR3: TGCAGTGTGCCAAATATAGCGGGGGGCGCCTACAATGAGCAGTTCTTC.